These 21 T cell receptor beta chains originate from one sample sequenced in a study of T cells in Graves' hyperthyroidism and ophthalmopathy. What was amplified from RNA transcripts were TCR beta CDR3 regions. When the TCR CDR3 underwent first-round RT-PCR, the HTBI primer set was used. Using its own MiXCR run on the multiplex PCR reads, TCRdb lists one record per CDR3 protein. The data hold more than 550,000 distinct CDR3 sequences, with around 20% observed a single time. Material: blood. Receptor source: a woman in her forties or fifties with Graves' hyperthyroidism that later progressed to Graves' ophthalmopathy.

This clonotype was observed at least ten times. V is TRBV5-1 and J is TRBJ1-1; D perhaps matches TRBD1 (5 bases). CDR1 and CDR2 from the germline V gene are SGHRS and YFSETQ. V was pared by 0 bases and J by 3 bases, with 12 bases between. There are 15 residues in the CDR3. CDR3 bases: TGCGCCAGCAGCTTGGTTCCCGACAGCCACACTGAAGCTTTCTTT. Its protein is CASSLVPDSHTEAFF.

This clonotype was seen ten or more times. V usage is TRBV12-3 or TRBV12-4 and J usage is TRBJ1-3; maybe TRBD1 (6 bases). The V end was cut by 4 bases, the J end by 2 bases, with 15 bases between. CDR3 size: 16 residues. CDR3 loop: CASSSGQLRPGNTIYF. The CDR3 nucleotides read TGTGCCAGCAGTTCAGGACAGCTCCGTCCTGGAAACACCATATATTTT.

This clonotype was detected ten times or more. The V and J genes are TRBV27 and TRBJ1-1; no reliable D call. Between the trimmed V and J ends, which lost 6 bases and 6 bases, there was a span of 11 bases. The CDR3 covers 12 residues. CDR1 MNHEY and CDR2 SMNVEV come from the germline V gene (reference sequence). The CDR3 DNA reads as TGTGCCAGCAGCTCGATGTGGGCTGAAGCTTTCTTT. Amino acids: CASSSMWAEAFF.

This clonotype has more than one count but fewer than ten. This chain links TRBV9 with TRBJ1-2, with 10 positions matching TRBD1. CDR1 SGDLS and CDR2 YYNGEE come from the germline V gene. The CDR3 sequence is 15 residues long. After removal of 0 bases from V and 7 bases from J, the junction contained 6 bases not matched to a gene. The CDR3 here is CASSVAGGTGVGYTF. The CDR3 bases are TGTGCCAGCAGCGTAGCAGGGGGGACAGGGGTTGGCTACACCTTC.

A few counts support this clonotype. The CDR3 reads CASSYRRQGDWEQFF. CDR3 nucleotides: TGCGCCAGCAGTTACCGTCGACAGGGGGACTGGGAGCAGTTCTTC. The chain employs TRBV5-1 and TRBJ2-1; 9 bases fit TRBD1. The CDR3 extends over 15 amino acids. CDR1 and CDR2 (germline): SGHRS, YFSETQ. The V gene end was trimmed by 5 bases and the J gene end by 10 bases; junction bases not matched to a gene: 13.

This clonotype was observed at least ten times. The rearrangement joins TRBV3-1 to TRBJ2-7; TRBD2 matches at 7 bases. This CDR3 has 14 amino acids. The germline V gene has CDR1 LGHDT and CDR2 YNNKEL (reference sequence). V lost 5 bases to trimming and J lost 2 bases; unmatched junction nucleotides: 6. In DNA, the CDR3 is TGTGCCAGCAGCAGAACTAGCGAAACCTACGAGCAGTACTTC. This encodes CASSRTSETYEQYF.

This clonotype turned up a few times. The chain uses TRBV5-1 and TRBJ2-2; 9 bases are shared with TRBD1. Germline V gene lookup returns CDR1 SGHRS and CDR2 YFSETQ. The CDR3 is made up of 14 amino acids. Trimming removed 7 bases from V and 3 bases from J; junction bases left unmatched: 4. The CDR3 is CASGWTGDTGELFF. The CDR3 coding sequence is TGCGCCAGCGGCTGGACAGGGGACACCGGGGAGCTGTTTTTT.

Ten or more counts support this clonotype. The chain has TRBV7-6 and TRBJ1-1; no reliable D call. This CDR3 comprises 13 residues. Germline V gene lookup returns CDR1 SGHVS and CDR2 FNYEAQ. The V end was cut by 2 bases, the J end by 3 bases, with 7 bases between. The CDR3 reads CASSLSPDTEAFF. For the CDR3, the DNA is TGTGCCAGCAGCTTATCTCCGGACACTGAAGCTTTCTTT.

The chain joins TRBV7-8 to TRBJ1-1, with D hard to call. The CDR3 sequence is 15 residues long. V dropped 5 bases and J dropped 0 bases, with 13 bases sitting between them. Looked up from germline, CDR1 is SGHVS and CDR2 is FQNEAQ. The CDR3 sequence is CASSQVLGMNTEAFF. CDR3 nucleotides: TGTGCCAGCAGCCAAGTACTCGGCATGAACACTGAAGCTTTCTTT.

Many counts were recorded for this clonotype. CDR3 in amino acids: CASSGGLGGTEAFF. The CDR3 region has the DNA TGTGCCAGCAGCGGGGGACTGGGGGGGACTGAAGCTTTCTTT. The genes are TRBV7-9 and TRBJ1-1, with a possible D match to TRBD1 (5 bases). Trimming removed 5 bases at V and 5 bases at J, with 15 bases between. The CDR3 covers 14 residues. Germline V gives CDR1 SEHNR, CDR2 FQNEAQ (reference sequence).

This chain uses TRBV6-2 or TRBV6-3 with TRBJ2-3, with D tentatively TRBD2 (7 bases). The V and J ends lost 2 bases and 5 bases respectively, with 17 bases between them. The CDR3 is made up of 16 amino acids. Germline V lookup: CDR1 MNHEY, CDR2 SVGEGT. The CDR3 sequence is CASSYGGGGPRDTQYF. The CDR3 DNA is TGTGCCAGCAGTTACGGGGGGGGGGGGCCTCGAGATACGCAGTATTTT.

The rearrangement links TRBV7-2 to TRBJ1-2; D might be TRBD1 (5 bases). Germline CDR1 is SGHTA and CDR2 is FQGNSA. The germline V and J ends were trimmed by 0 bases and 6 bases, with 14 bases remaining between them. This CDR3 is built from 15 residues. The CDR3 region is CASSLAPHRSHGYTF. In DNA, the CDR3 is TGTGCCAGCAGCTTAGCCCCACACAGGAGCCATGGCTACACCTTC.

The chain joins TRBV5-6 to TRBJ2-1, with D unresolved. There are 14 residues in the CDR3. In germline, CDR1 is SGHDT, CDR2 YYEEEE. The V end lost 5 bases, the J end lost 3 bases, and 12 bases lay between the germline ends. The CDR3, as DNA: TGTGCCAGCAGTTTGCACAGCCACTACAATGAGCAGTTCTTC. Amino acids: CASSLHSHYNEQFF. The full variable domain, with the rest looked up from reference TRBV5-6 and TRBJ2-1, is DAGVTQSPTHLIKTRGQQVTLRCSPKSGHDTVSWYQQALGQGPQFIFQYYEEEERQRGNFPDRFSGHQFPNYSSELNVNALLLGDSALYLCASSLHSHYNEQFFGPGTRLTVL.

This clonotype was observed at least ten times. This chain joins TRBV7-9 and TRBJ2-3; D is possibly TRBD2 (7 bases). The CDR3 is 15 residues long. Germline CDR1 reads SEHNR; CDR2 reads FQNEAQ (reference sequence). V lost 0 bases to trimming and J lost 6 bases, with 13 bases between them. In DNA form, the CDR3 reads TGTGCCAGCAGCTTAGCGCGGGGGCCGGCGGATACGCAGTATTTT. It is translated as CASSLARGPADTQYF.

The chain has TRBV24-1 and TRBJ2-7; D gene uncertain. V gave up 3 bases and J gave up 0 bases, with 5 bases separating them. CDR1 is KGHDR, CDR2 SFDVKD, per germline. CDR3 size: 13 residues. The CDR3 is CATSDQYSYEQYF. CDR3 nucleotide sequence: TGTGCCACCAGTGATCAATACTCCTACGAGCAGTACTTC.

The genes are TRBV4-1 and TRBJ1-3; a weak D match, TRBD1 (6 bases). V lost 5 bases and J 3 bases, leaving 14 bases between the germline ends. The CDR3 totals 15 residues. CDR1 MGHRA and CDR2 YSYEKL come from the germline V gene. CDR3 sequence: CASSSGLGGGNTIYF. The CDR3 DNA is TGCGCCAGCAGCTCCGGCCTAGGGGGTGGAAACACCATATATTTT.

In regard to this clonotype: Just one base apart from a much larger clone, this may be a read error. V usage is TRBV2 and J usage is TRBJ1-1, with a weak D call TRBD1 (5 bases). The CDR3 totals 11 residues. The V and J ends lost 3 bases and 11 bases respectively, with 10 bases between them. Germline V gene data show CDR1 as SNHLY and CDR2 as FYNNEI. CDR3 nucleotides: TGTGCCAGCAGTGACGGGGCGGCGGCTTTCTTT. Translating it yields CASSDGAAAFF.

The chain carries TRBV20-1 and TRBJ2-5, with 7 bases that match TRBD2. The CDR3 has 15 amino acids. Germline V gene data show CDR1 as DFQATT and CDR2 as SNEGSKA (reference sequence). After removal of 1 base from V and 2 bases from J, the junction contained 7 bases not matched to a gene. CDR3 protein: CSARGPSGPQETQYF. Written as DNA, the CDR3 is TGCAGTGCTAGAGGCCCTAGCGGTCCGCAAGAGACCCAGTACTTC.

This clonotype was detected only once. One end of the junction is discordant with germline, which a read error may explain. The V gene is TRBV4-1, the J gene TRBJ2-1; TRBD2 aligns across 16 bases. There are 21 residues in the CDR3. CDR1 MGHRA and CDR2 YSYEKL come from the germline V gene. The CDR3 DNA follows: TGCGCCAGCAGCCAGAAACCGACAGGGACTAGCGGGGGGGCTTGGTACAATGAGCGGTTCTTC. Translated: CASSQKPTGTSGGAWYNERFF.

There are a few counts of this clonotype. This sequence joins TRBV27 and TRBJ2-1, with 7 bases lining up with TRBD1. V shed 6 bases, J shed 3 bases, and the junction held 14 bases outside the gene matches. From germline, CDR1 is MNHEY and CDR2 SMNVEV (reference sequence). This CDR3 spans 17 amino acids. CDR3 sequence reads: CASSPHSDRAYYNEQFF. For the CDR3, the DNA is TGTGCCAGCAGCCCCCATTCAGACAGGGCCTACTACAATGAGCAGTTCTTC.

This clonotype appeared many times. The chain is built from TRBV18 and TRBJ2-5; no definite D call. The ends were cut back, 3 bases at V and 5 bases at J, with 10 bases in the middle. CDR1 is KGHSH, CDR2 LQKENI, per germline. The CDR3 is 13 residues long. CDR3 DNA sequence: TGTGCCAGCTCACCGGATTTAATCGAGACCCAGTACTTC. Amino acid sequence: CASSPDLIETQYF.